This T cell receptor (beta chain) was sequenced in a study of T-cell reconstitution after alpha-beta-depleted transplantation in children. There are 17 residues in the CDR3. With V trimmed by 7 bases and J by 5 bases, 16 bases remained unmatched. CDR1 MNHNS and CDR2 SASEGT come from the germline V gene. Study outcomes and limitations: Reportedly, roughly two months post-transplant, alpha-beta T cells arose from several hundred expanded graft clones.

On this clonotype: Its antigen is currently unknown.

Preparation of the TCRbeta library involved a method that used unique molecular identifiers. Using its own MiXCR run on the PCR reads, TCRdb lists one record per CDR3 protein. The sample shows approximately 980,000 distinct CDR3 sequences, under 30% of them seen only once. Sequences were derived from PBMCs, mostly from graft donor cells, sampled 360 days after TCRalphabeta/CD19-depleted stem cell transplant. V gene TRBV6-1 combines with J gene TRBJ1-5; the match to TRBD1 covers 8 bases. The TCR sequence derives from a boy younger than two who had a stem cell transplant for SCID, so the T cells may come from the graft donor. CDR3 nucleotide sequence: TGTGCCAGCACCCTTCGGAAGATGGACAGGGACGATCAGCCCCAGCATTTT. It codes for CASTLRKMDRDDQPQHF.